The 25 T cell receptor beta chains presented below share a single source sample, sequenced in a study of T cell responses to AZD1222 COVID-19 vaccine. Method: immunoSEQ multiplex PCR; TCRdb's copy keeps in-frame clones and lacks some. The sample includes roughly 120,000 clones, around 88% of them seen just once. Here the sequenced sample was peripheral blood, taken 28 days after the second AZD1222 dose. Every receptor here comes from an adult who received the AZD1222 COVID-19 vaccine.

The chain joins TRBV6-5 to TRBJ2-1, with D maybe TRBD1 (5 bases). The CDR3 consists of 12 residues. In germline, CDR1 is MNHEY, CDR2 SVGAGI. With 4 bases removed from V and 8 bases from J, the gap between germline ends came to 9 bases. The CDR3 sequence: CASSSDMDEQFF. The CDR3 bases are TGTGCCAGCAGTTCGGACATGGATGAGCAGTTCTTC.

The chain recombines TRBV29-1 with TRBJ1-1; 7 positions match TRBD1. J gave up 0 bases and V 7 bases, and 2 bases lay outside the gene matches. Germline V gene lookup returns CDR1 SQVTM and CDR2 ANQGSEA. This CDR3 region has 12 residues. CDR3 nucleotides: TGCAGCGCCGGACAGGTGAACACTGAAGCTTTCTTT. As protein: CSAGQVNTEAFF.

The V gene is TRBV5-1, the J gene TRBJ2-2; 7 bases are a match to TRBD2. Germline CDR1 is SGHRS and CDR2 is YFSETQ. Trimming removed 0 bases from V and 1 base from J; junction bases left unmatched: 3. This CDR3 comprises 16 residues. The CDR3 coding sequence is TGCGCCAGCAGCTTGGCCGCTAGCGGGAACACCGGGGAGCTGTTTTTT. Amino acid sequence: CASSLAASGNTGELFF.

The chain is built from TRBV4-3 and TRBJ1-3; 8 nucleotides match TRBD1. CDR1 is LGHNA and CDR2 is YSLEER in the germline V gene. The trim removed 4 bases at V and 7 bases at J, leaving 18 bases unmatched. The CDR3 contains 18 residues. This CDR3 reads CASSRAGTGFLLSNTIYF. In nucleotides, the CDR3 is TGCGCCAGCAGCCGAGCCGGGACAGGCTTTCTGCTCTCGAACACCATATATTTT.

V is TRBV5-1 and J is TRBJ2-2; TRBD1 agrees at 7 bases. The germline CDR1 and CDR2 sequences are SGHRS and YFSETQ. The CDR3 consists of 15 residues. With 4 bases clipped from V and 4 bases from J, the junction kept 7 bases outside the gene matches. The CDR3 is CASSPGQPGTGELFF. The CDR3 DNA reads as TGCGCCAGCAGCCCGGGACAGCCTGGCACCGGGGAGCTGTTTTTT.

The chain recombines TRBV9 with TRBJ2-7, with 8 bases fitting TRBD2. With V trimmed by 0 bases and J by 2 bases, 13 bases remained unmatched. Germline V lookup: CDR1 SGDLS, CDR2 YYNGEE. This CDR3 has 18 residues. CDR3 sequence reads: CASSVVPPERGRPYEQYF. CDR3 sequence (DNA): TGTGCCAGCAGCGTAGTCCCCCCCGAGCGGGGGCGCCCCTACGAGCAGTACTTC. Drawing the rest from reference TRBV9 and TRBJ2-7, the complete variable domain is DSGVTQTPKHLITATGQRVTLRCSPRSGDLSVYWYQQSLDQGLQFLIQYYNGEERAKGNILERFSAQQFPDLHSELNLSSLELGDSALYFCASSVVPPERGRPYEQYFGPGTRLTVT.

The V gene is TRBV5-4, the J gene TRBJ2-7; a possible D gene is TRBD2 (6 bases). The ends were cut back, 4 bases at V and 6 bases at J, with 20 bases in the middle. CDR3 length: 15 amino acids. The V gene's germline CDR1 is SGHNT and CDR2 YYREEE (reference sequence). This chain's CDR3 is CASSEAGGTLSEQYF. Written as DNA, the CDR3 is TGTGCCAGCAGCGAAGCCGGGGGAACCTTGTCCGAGCAGTACTTC.

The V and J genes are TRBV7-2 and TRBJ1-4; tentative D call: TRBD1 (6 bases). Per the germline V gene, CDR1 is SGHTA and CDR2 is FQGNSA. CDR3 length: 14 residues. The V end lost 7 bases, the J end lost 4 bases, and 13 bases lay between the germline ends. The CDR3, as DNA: TGTGCCAGCACCCAGGACAGTGGTAATGAAAAACTGTTTTTT. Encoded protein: CASTQDSGNEKLFF.

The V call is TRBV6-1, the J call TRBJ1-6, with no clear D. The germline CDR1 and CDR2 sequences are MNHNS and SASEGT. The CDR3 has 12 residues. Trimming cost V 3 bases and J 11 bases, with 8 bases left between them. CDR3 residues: CASSDPGTPLHF. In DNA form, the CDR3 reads TGTGCCAGCAGTGACCCCGGGACACCCCTCCACTTT.

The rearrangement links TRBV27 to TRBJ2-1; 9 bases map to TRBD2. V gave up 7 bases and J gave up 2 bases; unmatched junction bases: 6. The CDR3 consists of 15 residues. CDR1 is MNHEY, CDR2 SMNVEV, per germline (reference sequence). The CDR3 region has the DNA TGTGCCAGCACCATTAGCGGGGGTGCCTACAATGAGCAGTTCTTC. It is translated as CASTISGGAYNEQFF.

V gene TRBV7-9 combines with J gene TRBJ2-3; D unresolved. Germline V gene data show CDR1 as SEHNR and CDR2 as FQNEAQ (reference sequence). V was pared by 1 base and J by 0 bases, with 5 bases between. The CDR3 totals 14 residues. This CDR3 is CASSLGLSTDTQYF. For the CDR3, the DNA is TGTGCCAGCAGCTTAGGTCTTAGCACAGATACGCAGTATTTT.

The CDR3 bases are TGTGCCAGCAGCCAGACAGGGCCCGAGCAGTACTTC. The encoded protein is CASSQTGPEQYF. This rearrangement joins TRBV7-8 to TRBJ2-7, with TRBD1 matching 7 bases. CDR3 size: 12 residues. The V gene end was trimmed by 5 bases and the J gene end by 6 bases; junction bases not matched to a gene: 4. From germline, CDR1 is SGHVS and CDR2 FQNEAQ.

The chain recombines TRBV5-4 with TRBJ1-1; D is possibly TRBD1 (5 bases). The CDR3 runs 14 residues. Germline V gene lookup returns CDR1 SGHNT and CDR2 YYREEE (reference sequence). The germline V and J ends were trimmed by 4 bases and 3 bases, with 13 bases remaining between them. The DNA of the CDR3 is TGTGCCAGCAGCCGAAAGGGGAAGTACACTGAAGCTTTCTTT. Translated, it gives CASSRKGKYTEAFF.

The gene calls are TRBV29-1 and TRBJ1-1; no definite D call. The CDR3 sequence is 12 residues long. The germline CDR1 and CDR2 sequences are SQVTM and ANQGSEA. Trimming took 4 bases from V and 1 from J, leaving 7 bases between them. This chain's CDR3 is CSVVVGNTEAFF. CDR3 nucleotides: TGCAGCGTTGTAGTGGGGAACACTGAAGCTTTCTTT.

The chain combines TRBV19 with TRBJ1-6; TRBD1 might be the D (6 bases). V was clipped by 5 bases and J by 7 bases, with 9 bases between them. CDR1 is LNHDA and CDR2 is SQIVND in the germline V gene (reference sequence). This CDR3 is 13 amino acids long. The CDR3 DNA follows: TGTGCCAGTAGTCTGAGGGGGAATTCACCCCTCCACTTT. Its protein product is CASSLRGNSPLHF. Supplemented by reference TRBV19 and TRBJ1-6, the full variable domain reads DGGITQSPKYLFRKEGQNVTLSCEQNLNHDAMYWYRQDPGQGLRLIYYSQIVNDFQKGDIAEGYSVSREKKESFPLTVTSAQKNPTAFYLCASSLRGNSPLHFGNGTRLTVT.

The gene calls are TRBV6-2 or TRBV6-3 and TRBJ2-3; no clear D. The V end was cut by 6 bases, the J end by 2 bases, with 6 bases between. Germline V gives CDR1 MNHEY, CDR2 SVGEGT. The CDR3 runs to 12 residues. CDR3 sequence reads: CASSQLTDTQYF. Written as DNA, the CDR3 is TGTGCCAGCAGCCAACTCACAGATACGCAGTATTTT.

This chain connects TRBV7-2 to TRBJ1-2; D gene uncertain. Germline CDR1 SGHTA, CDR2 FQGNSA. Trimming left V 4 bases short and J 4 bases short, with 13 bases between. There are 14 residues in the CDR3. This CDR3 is CASSSAGLSYGYTF. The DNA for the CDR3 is TGTGCCAGCAGCTCCGCCGGATTGAGCTATGGCTACACCTTC.

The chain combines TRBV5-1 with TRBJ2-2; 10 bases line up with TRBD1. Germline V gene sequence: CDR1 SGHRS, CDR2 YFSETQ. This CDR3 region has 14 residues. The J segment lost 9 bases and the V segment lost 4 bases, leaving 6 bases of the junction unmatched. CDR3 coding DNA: TGCGCCAGCAGCGGGACAGGGGTTCACAGGGAGCTGTTTTTT. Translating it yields CASSGTGVHRELFF.

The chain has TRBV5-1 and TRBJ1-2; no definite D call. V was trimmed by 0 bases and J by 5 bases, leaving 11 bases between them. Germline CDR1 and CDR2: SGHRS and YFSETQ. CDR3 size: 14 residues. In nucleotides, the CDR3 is TGCGCCAGCAGCTTGGCCTCACAGCAATATGGCTACACCTTC. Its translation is CASSLASQQYGYTF.

DNA for the CDR3: TGCGCCAGCAGTCCAACAAGGGTTAGGCATTCACCCCTCCACTTT. This codes for CASSPTRVRHSPLHF. This rearrangement joins TRBV23-1 to TRBJ1-6, with unresolved D. TRBV23-1 is identified as an open reading frame with a role that is uncertain. V lost 4 bases and J lost 8, with 15 bases in between. The CDR3 length is 15 residues.

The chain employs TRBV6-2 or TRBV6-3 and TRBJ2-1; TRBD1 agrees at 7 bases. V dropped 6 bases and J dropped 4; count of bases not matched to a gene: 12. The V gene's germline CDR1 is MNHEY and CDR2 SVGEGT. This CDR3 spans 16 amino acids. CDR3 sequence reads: CASSPPGTAPYNEQFF. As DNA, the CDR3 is TGTGCCAGCAGCCCCCCCGGGACAGCACCTTACAATGAGCAGTTCTTC.

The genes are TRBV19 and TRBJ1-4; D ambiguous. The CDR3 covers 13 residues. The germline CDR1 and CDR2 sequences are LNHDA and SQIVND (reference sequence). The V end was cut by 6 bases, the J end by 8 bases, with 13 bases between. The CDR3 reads CASRYNVGEKLFF. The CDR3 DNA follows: TGTGCCAGTAGGTACAATGTGGGAGAAAAACTGTTTTTT.

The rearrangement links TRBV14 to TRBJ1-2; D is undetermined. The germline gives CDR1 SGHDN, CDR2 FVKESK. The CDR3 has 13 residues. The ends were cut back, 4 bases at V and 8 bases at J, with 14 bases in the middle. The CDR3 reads CASSPGRRGGYTF. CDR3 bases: TGTGCCAGCAGCCCGGGCAGGCGGGGAGGCTACACCTTC. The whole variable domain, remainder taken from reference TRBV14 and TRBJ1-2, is EAGVTQFPSHSVIEKGQTVTLRCDPISGHDNLYWYRRVMGKEIKFLLHFVKESKQDESGMPNNRFLAERTGGTYSTLKVQPAELEDSGVYFCASSPGRRGGYTFGSGTRLTVV.

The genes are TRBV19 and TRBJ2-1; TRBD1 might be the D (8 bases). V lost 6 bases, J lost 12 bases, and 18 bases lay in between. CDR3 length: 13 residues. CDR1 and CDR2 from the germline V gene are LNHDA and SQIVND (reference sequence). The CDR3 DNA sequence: TGTGCCAGTAGAGGCGGACTAGGACAGGGGCAGTTCTTC. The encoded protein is CASRGGLGQGQFF.

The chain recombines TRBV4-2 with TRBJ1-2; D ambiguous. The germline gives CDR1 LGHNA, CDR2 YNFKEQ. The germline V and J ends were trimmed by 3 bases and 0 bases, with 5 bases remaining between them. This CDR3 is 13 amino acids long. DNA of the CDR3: TGTGCCAGCAGCCAGGGTGCTAACTATGGCTACACCTTC. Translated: CASSQGANYGYTF.